This T cell receptor beta chain was identified in a study of blood T cell repertoires in COVID-19. Trimming took 0 bases from V and 5 from J, leaving 17 bases between them. The CDR3 has 17 residues. CDR1 is LNHNV, CDR2 YYDKDF, per germline (reference sequence). Here immunoSEQ multiplex PCR was the method, and the copy in TCRdb shows in-frame clones only, minus some. Of some 78,000 clones listed, about 90% are singletons. This clonotype originated in a woman aged 50 to 60 in a cohort sampled during active COVID-19. Sequenced: peripheral blood. V and J are TRBV15 and TRBJ1-5; D remains ambiguous. The CDR3 reads CATSRDPGLRVDQPQHF. The CDR3 region has the DNA TGTGCCACCAGCAGAGACCCAGGACTTAGGGTTGATCAGCCCCAGCATTTT.